The clone carrying this T cell receptor (beta chain) showed up just a few times. The antigen is not known. These data are taken from a study of cytomegalovirus exposure and HLA in healthy donors. 13 Jbeta primers and 60 Vbeta primers were used for the PCR. Sequencing used immunoSEQ multiplex PCR; TCRdb keeps in-frame clones, though not all of them. The sample holds 200,000 to 250,000 clones, 82% seen once. Study-wide results and caveats: Whilst most TCR sequences proved rare, a subset of public TCRs occurred across many donors. As a later analysis revealed, most CMV-associated TCR beta chains appeared HLA-restricted. Most TCR beta V segments were productive about 87% or about 30% of the time in an earlier analysis.

In germline, CDR1 is SGHKS, CDR2 YYEKEE (reference sequence). The CDR3 length is 14 residues. V gave up 2 bases and J gave up 0 bases, with 8 bases separating them. The sequenced sample was PBMCs. The TCR comes from a middle-aged woman in good health and CMV-seropositive. V is TRBV5-5 and J is TRBJ1-1; unclear D gene. CDR3 protein: CASSFGAMNTEAFF. The CDR3 DNA follows: TGTGCCAGCAGCTTTGGAGCCATGAACACTGAAGCTTTCTTT.